These T cell receptor beta chains were read from a single sample in a study of B cell selection in AIRE deficiency. The protocol was immunoSEQ multiplex PCR, while the TCRdb copy is restricted to in-frame clones and leaves out a portion. The profile shows fewer than 30,000 clones, 90% to 96% of them singletons. Sequencing input: CD4+CD127+ conventional T cells sorted from PBMCs. The receptors were gathered from a human donor in good health. The CDR3 runs from the conserved cysteine through the conserved F or W. D genes are given only for firm matches. Size values are once, few and many counts, or a class for expanded clones, and some rows have none.

D	V	J	size	CDR3	DNA
TRBD2	TRBV7-3	TRBJ2-3	-	CASSPLAGVTADTQYF	TGTGCCAGCAGCCCCCTAGCGGGAGTCACGGCAGATACGCAGTATTTT
TRBD1	TRBV28	TRBJ2-7	-	CASTSGTGDEQYF	TGTGCCAGCACCTCCGGGACAGGGGATGAGCAGTACTTC
TRBD1	TRBV7-2	TRBJ1-3	-	CASSLIIGTGFSGNTIYF	TGTGCCAGCAGCTTAATAATCGGGACAGGGTTCTCTGGAAACACCATATATTTT
-	TRBV5-4	TRBJ1-2	-	CASSLPFGQGNTF	-
-	TRBV4-2	TRBJ1-1	-	CASSQRVNTEAFF	TGTGCCAGCAGCCAACGCGTAAACACTGAAGCTTTCTTT
-	TRBV28	TRBJ1-5	-	CASIFERYSNQPQHF	TGTGCCAGCATTTTCGAGCGATATAGCAATCAGCCCCAGCATTTT
-	TRBV28	TRBJ2-1	-	CASSFTYSHEQFF	TGTGCCAGCAGTTTCACCTACAGCCATGAGCAGTTCTTC
-	TRBV6-5	TRBJ1-2	once	CASSRDANYGYTF	TGTGCCAGCAGTCGAGACGCTAACTATGGCTACACCTTC
TRBD1	TRBV7-8	TRBJ2-7	-	CASSPRDSSYEQYF	TGTGCCAGCAGCCCACGGGACAGCTCCTACGAGCAGTACTTC
TRBD1	TRBV2	TRBJ1-2	-	CASNPTGRGYTF	TGTGCCAGCAACCCGACAGGGAGAGGCTACACCTTC
-	TRBV15	TRBJ1-6	-	CATSRRPSNDSPLHF	TGTGCCACCAGCAGAAGGCCAAGTAACGATTCACCCCTCCACTTT